Presented here are 25 T cell receptor beta chains from one specimen sequenced in a study of blood T cell repertoires in COVID-19. The method was immunoSEQ multiplex PCR; TCRdb's version includes in-frame clones alone and lacks a portion of them. The data show 250,000 to 350,000 clones, with 80% to 85% seen just once and more than 15% held by the top ten. The sequenced material came from peripheral blood. The receptors stem from a person aged 65-85 years with COVID-19, enrolled during active disease.

This sequence joins TRBV27 and TRBJ2-7; 7 bases are a match to TRBD1. The trim removed 10 bases at V and 6 bases at J, leaving 9 bases unmatched. The CDR3 has 12 amino acids. Germline lookup yields CDR1 MNHEY and CDR2 SMNVEV (reference sequence). CDR3 loop: CATRRRTGEQYF. The DNA for the CDR3 is TGTGCCACCAGAAGGAGGACAGGCGAGCAGTACTTC.

CDR3 amino acids: CATSDYQAGWGAEAFF. In nucleotides, the CDR3 is TGTGCCACCAGTGATTACCAGGCGGGGTGGGGAGCTGAAGCTTTCTTT. The rearrangement links TRBV24-1 to TRBJ1-1; D is uncertain. This CDR3 region has 16 residues. The V and J ends lost 2 bases and 6 bases respectively, with 18 bases between them. Germline assignment: CDR1 KGHDR and CDR2 SFDVKD.

CDR3 residues: CASSDPRGGPGVDGLFF. The CDR3 DNA is TGTGCCAGCAGTGACCCACGGGGGGGCCCGGGGGTTGACGGGCTGTTTTTT. The rearrangement joins TRBV25-1 to TRBJ1-4; perhaps TRBD1 as D (6 bases). The CDR3 has 17 residues. The germline V gene has CDR1 MGHDK and CDR2 SYGVNS. Trimming took 3 bases from V and 14 from J, leaving 28 bases between them.

The chain employs TRBV9 and TRBJ2-3, with D uncertain. Germline lookup yields CDR1 SGDLS and CDR2 YYNGEE. The V end lost 3 bases, the J end lost 6 bases, and 14 bases lay between the germline ends. The CDR3 covers 14 residues. The CDR3 reads CASSAKTNTDTQYF. Written as DNA, the CDR3 is TGTGCCAGCAGCGCCAAAACGAACACGGATACGCAGTATTTT. Full variable domain (remainder filled in from reference TRBV9 and TRBJ2-3): DSGVTQTPKHLITATGQRVTLRCSPRSGDLSVYWYQQSLDQGLQFLIQYYNGEERAKGNILERFSAQQFPDLHSELNLSSLELGDSALYFCASSAKTNTDTQYFGPGTRLTVL.

This chain joins TRBV6-2 or TRBV6-3 and TRBJ2-1; no firm D call. With 5 bases removed from V and 3 bases from J, the gap between germline ends came to 11 bases. The germline V gene has CDR1 MNHEY and CDR2 SVGEGT. This CDR3 has 14 residues. The CDR3 DNA reads as TGTGCCAGCAGTGTCTCTAGATTCTACAATGAGCAGTTCTTC. It codes for CASSVSRFYNEQFF.

The CDR3 nucleotides read TGTGCCAGCAGTTTATTGGTAGCGGACTACGAGCAGTACTTC. It yields the protein CASSLLVADYEQYF. This chain links TRBV28 with TRBJ2-7; D possibly corresponds to TRBD2 (6 bases). The CDR3 has 14 amino acids. V was trimmed by 1 base and J by 3 bases, leaving 10 bases between them. Germline CDR1 and CDR2: MDHEN and SYDVKM. Full variable domain (outside the CDR3, taken from reference TRBV28 and TRBJ2-7): DVKVTQSSRYLVKRTGEKVFLECVQDMDHENMFWYRQDPGLGLRLIYFSYDVKMKEKGDIPEGYSVSREKKERFSLILESASTNQTSMYLCASSLLVADYEQYFGPGTRLTVT.

This chain links TRBV2 with TRBJ2-3; 8 bases line up with TRBD2. This CDR3 is built from 16 residues. The trim removed 7 bases at V and 2 bases at J, leaving 11 bases unmatched. Germline V gene lookup returns CDR1 SNHLY and CDR2 FYNNEI. DNA of the CDR3: TGTGCCAGCATTGACCCCCGGACTAGCCACACAGATACGCAGTATTTT. This sequence encodes CASIDPRTSHTDTQYF. Based on the CDR3 plus reference TRBV2 and TRBJ2-3, the full variable domain is EPEVTQTPSHQVTQMGQEVILRCVPISNHLYFYWYRQILGQKVEFLVSFYNNEISEKSEIFDDQFSVERPDGSNFTLKIRSTKLEDSAMYFCASIDPRTSHTDTQYFGPGTRLTVL.

The rearrangement uses TRBV9 and TRBJ2-1; 9 nucleotides line up with TRBD2. The CDR3 length is 16 residues. Trimming took 3 bases from V and 7 from J; bases not matched to a gene: 11. Looked up from germline, CDR1 is SGDLS and CDR2 is YYNGEE. CDR3 in DNA: TGTGCCAGCAGCGCTAGGGCAGGGACTAGCTCTAATGAGCAGTTCTTC. Protein product: CASSARAGTSSNEQFF.

On this clone: The junction does not match germline at one end; this may be a read error. This sequence joins TRBV6-1 and TRBJ1-2, with unresolved D. The CDR3 is 11 residues long. CDR1 is MNHNS and CDR2 is SASEGT in the germline V gene. CDR3: CASSEEQVQSF. The CDR3 bases are TGTGCCAGCAGTGAAGAGCAGGTTCAATCCTTC.

The chain employs TRBV2 and TRBJ1-4; TRBD1 matches 8 bases. The CDR3 covers 16 residues. J gave up 0 bases and V 6 bases, and 6 bases lay outside the gene matches. In germline, CDR1 is SNHLY, CDR2 FYNNEI. The CDR3: CASRKGQVATNEKLFF. The CDR3, as DNA: TGTGCCAGCAGGAAGGGACAGGTGGCAACTAATGAAAAACTGTTTTTT.

The chain links TRBV6-5 to TRBJ2-1; possibly TRBD2 for D (7 bases). Looked up from germline, CDR1 is MNHEY and CDR2 is SVGAGI. There are 14 residues in the CDR3. Trimming shortened V by 6 bases and J by 11 bases, and 20 bases separated the two germline ends. The CDR3: CASRLLGEGTKQFF. In nucleotides, the CDR3 is TGTGCCAGCAGGCTCTTGGGGGAGGGGACAAAGCAGTTCTTC.

V usage is TRBV5-1 and J usage is TRBJ1-1, with TRBD1 as a possible D gene (6 bases). This CDR3 spans 14 amino acids. Trimming removed 0 bases from V and 3 bases from J, with 9 bases in between. Germline V gene data show CDR1 as SGHRS and CDR2 as YFSETQ. The CDR3 nucleotides read TGCGCCAGCAGCTTGGACAGGGTGGACACTGAAGCTTTCTTT. Protein: CASSLDRVDTEAFF.

J is TRBJ2-4 and V is TRBV9, with TRBD1 matching over 7 bases. CDR1 SGDLS and CDR2 YYNGEE come from the germline V gene. With 0 bases clipped from V and 4 bases from J, the junction kept 7 bases outside the gene matches. The CDR3 is 16 residues long. In DNA form, the CDR3 reads TGTGCCAGCAGCGTAGGAATAGGGGGCGCAAAAAACATTCAGTACTTC. It codes for CASSVGIGGAKNIQYF. The full variable domain, its missing parts supplied by reference TRBV9 and TRBJ2-4, is DSGVTQTPKHLITATGQRVTLRCSPRSGDLSVYWYQQSLDQGLQFLIQYYNGEERAKGNILERFSAQQFPDLHSELNLSSLELGDSALYFCASSVGIGGAKNIQYFGAGTRLSVL.

The V call is TRBV11-2, the J call TRBJ2-1; the match to TRBD1 covers 9 bases. This CDR3 spans 15 amino acids. The trim removed 4 bases at V and 9 bases at J, leaving 10 bases unmatched. The germline CDR1 and CDR2 sequences are SGHAT and FQNNGV. CDR3 sequence (DNA): TGTGCCAGCAGCTGGGGACAGGGTGTGTCGGGTGAGCAGTTCTTC. Translation gives CASSWGQGVSGEQFF.

The genes are TRBV9 and TRBJ1-6, with D unresolved. Trimming removed 4 bases at V and 3 bases at J, with 5 bases between. Germline lookup yields CDR1 SGDLS and CDR2 YYNGEE. This CDR3 spans 13 amino acids. CDR3 region: CASSPGYNSPLHF. The CDR3 DNA reads TGTGCCAGCAGCCCGGGCTATAATTCACCCCTCCACTTT.

In its sample, this clone was seen a few times. The chain links TRBV11-1 to TRBJ1-6, with 8 bases lining up with TRBD1. The germline V gene has CDR1 SGHAT and CDR2 FQDESV (reference sequence). The ends lost 4 bases at V and 7 bases at J; junction bases unmatched: 9. This CDR3 is built from 16 residues. This chain's CDR3 is CASSSKKDRVNSPLHF. The CDR3 coding sequence is TGTGCCAGCAGCTCTAAAAAGGACAGGGTCAATTCACCCCTCCACTTT.

The V and J genes are TRBV5-1 and TRBJ1-3; D is uncertain. Germline V CDR1 and CDR2: SGHRS, YFSETQ. CDR3 length: 14 amino acids. Between the trimmed V and J ends, which lost 4 bases and 0 bases, there was a span of 8 bases. CDR3 protein: CASSRGDSGNTIYF. The CDR3 DNA sequence: TGCGCCAGCAGCCGGGGAGACTCTGGAAACACCATATATTTT.

V gene TRBV4-1 combines with J gene TRBJ1-5; D gene unclear. The CDR3 has 17 residues. Germline CDR1 reads MGHRA; CDR2 reads YSYEKL. The V gene lost 0 bases and the J gene lost 1 base, with 13 bases spanning the gap. CDR3 protein: CASSQDGSGRSNQPQHF. CDR3 DNA: TGCGCCAGCAGCCAAGATGGGTCAGGCCGGAGCAATCAGCCCCAGCATTTT.

V is TRBV7-2 and J is TRBJ2-7; D perhaps matches TRBD2 (5 bases). CDR1 is SGHTA, CDR2 FQGNSA, per germline. Deletions cut 4 bases from V and 5 bases from J, with 12 bases between. The CDR3 sequence is 13 residues long. CDR3 amino acids: CASSSLALNEQYF. The DNA of the CDR3 is TGTGCCAGCAGCTCTCTAGCCCTCAACGAGCAGTACTTC.

The J gene is TRBJ1-2, the V gene TRBV15, with D perhaps TRBD1 (6 bases). CDR1 LNHNV and CDR2 YYDKDF come from the germline V gene (reference sequence). There are 16 residues in the CDR3. V dropped 1 base and J dropped 7 bases, with 19 bases sitting between them. The CDR3 sequence: CATSRVGGTGSGGYTF. CDR3 sequence (DNA): TGTGCCACCAGCAGAGTAGGAGGCACAGGGTCGGGTGGCTACACCTTC.

The chain employs TRBV30 and TRBJ1-2, with D possibly being TRBD1 (5 bases). CDR3 length: 13 residues. Per the germline V gene, CDR1 is GTSNPN and CDR2 is SVGIG (reference sequence). Trimming left V 4 bases short and J 7 bases short, with 16 bases between. The CDR3, as DNA: TGTGCCTGGATAGGTTCCAGGGTAGCTGGCTACACCTTC. Amino acids: CAWIGSRVAGYTF.

The V call is TRBV29-1, the J call TRBJ2-1, with 7 nucleotides matching TRBD1. V lost 4 bases and J lost 2; bases outside the gene matches: 5. The CDR3 is 14 residues long. CDR1 is SQVTM, CDR2 ANQGSEA, per germline. The CDR3 loop reads CSVGRTGAYNEQFF. CDR3 coding DNA: TGCAGCGTTGGTCGGACAGGTGCCTACAATGAGCAGTTCTTC.

This chain uses TRBV7-6 with TRBJ2-1, with 14 bases that match TRBD2. The germline CDR1 and CDR2 sequences are SGHVS and FNYEAQ. This CDR3 has 18 amino acids. Trimming at V came to 4 bases and at J to 2 bases, leaving 7 bases not matched to a gene. The CDR3 coding sequence is TGTGCCAGCAGCTCCGGGACTAGCGGGAGCAATGCCTACAATGAGCAGTTCTTC. Encoded protein: CASSSGTSGSNAYNEQFF.

The chain employs TRBV19 and TRBJ1-3; D is uncertain. The CDR3 covers 12 residues. With 5 bases removed from V and 4 bases from J, the gap between germline ends came to 6 bases. The V gene's germline CDR1 is LNHDA and CDR2 SQIVND (reference sequence). The CDR3 DNA is TGTGCCAGTAGTGCGACAGGAAACACCATATATTTT. This sequence encodes CASSATGNTIYF.

The chain recombines TRBV7-9 with TRBJ1-2; 8 nucleotides match TRBD1. Germline trimming cut 5 bases from V and 5 bases from J; bases unmatched to any gene: 10. The CDR3 covers 15 residues. Looked up from germline, CDR1 is SEHNR and CDR2 is FQNEAQ (reference sequence). CDR3 sequence reads: CASSATGEGIYGYTF. DNA for the CDR3: TGTGCCAGCAGCGCGACAGGGGAGGGAATATATGGCTACACCTTC.